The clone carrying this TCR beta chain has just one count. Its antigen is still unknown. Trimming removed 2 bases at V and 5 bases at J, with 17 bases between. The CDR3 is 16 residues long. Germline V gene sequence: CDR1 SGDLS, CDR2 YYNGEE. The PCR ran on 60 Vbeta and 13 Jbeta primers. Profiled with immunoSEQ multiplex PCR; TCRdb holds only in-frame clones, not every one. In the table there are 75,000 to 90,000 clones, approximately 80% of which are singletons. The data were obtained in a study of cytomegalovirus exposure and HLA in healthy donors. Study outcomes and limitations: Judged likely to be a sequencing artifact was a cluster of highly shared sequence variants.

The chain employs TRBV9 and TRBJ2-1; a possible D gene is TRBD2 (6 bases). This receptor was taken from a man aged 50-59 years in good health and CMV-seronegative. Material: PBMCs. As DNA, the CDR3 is TGTGCCAGCAGCGTTACCGGGGGTTGGGGGGACAATGAGCAGTTCTTC. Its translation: CASSVTGGWGDNEQFF.